A single sample is the source of the 20 T cell receptor beta chains below, sequenced in a study of T-cell reconstitution after alpha-beta-depleted transplantation in children. Using unique molecular identifiers, the investigators prepared the TCRbeta library. A single record per CDR3 protein comes from TCRdb applying MiXCR to the PCR reads. Among some 840,000 distinct CDR3 sequences, 15% to 20% were seen once, and the ten largest hold under 6%. The sample here was PBMCs, mostly from graft donor cells, taken 360 days after TCRalphabeta/CD19-depleted stem cell transplant. The receptor source for this set is a male patient under 18 who had a stem cell transplant for acute lymphoblastic leukemia, so the T cells may come from the graft donor.

This clonotype occurred many times. V gene TRBV5-1 combines with J gene TRBJ1-1; D unresolved. The CDR3 is 13 amino acids. Germline CDR1 is SGHRS and CDR2 is YFSETQ. Trimming removed 2 bases at V and 4 bases at J, with 9 bases between. CDR3 in DNA: TGCGCCAGCAGCTTTGAGGGAACCACTGAAGCTTTCTTT. Translating it yields CASSFEGTTEAFF. Complete variable domain (other parts from reference TRBV5-1 and TRBJ1-1): KAGVTQTPRYLIKTRGQQVTLSCSPISGHRSVSWYQQTPGQGLQFLFEYFSETQRNKGNFPGRFSGRQFSNSRSEMNVSTLELGDSALYLCASSFEGTTEAFFGQGTRLTVV.

The V and J genes are TRBV4-1 and TRBJ1-1; D perhaps matches TRBD1 (6 bases). This CDR3 region has 15 residues. V dropped 4 bases and J dropped 0 bases, with 12 bases sitting between them. Germline CDR1 is MGHRA and CDR2 is YSYEKL. The CDR3 protein is CASSPLGQLNTEAFF. CDR3 coding DNA: TGCGCCAGCAGCCCCTTGGGACAATTGAACACTGAAGCTTTCTTT.

This clonotype was seen more than once but under ten times. J is TRBJ2-1 and V is TRBV6-4; 11 bases map to TRBD2. CDR3 length: 16 residues. CDR1 and CDR2 from the germline V gene are MRHNA and SNTAGT. Losses at the gene ends were 8 bases for V and 2 bases for J; bases not matched to a gene: 8. CDR3 DNA: TGTGCCAGCGGGCGACTAGCGGGATTGACCTACAATGAGCAGTTCTTC. Encoded protein: CASGRLAGLTYNEQFF.

The chain recombines TRBV5-1 with TRBJ2-7; perhaps TRBD1 as D (5 bases). Germline V gene data show CDR1 as SGHRS and CDR2 as YFSETQ. This CDR3 comprises 13 residues. Trimming shortened V by 4 bases and J by 0 bases, and 8 bases separated the two germline ends. As DNA, the CDR3 is TGCGCCAGCAGCGCAGACAGCTCCTACGAGCAGTACTTC. It translates to CASSADSSYEQYF.

The CDR3 nucleotides read TGCGCCAGCAGCTTGTGGACGGAGACCTACGAGCAGTACTTC. Translated, it gives CASSLWTETYEQYF. The V gene is TRBV5-1, the J gene TRBJ2-7, with D unclear. The germline CDR1 and CDR2 sequences are SGHRS and YFSETQ. Trimming stripped 1 base from V and 2 bases from J, with 10 bases between. This CDR3 is built from 14 residues.

The rearrangement joins TRBV4-1 to TRBJ1-6, with no clear D. Trimming took off 1 base at V and 12 bases at J, with 10 bases between the two ends. Per the germline V gene, CDR1 is MGHRA and CDR2 is YSYEKL. The CDR3 is made up of 13 amino acids. The CDR3 reads CASSQGIMEPLHF. In DNA, the CDR3 is TGCGCCAGCAGCCAAGGAATAATGGAACCCCTCCACTTT.

The V gene is TRBV27, the J gene TRBJ2-2; no clear D. The CDR3 is made up of 16 amino acids. The V end lost 3 bases, the J end lost 2 bases, and 13 bases lay between the germline ends. From germline, CDR1 is MNHEY and CDR2 SMNVEV (reference sequence). CDR3 in amino acids: CASSLRAGSNTGELFF. DNA for the CDR3: TGTGCCAGCAGTTTGAGAGCAGGTTCCAACACCGGGGAGCTGTTTTTT.

The chain employs TRBV10-3 and TRBJ2-7; D is ambiguous. The DNA end lines up better with TRBJ2-1; the J call may be wrong. Per germline, CDR1 ENHRY and CDR2 SYGVKD. The CDR3 covers 11 residues. CDR3 DNA: TGTGCCACGACCCAGACCTACGAGCAGTTCTTC. Translated: CATTQTYEQFF.

The gene calls are TRBV15 and TRBJ2-1; TRBD2 matches at 13 bases. The trim removed 8 bases at V and 8 bases at J, leaving 6 bases unmatched. Germline V gene sequence: CDR1 LNHNV, CDR2 YYDKDF (reference sequence). The length of the CDR3 is 14 residues. The CDR3 DNA reads TGTGCCACCCAAAGGACTAGCGGGAGCTATGAGCAGTTCTTC. It translates to CATQRTSGSYEQFF.

The rearrangement links TRBV12-3 or TRBV12-4 to TRBJ1-5; D is unclear. V dropped 3 bases and J dropped 7 bases, with 13 bases sitting between them. The CDR3 runs to 14 residues. DNA of the CDR3: TGTGCCAGCAGTTTTCTGGGAGGCTTGCAGCCCCAGCATTTT. Residues: CASSFLGGLQPQHF.

V gene TRBV2 combines with J gene TRBJ1-1; D remains ambiguous. The CDR3 runs 14 residues. Trimming shortened V by 4 bases and J by 0 bases, and 9 bases separated the two germline ends. The V gene's germline CDR1 is SNHLY and CDR2 FYNNEI. CDR3 sequence reads: CASSVWGVNTEAFF. Written as DNA, the CDR3 is TGTGCCAGCAGTGTGTGGGGAGTGAACACTGAAGCTTTCTTT.

This clonotype was seen only a few times. The chain is built from TRBV5-5 and TRBJ2-1, with 9 bases aligning to TRBD2. This CDR3 has 15 residues. After removal of 1 base from V and 8 bases from J, the junction contained 7 bases not matched to a gene. Germline V gene lookup returns CDR1 SGHKS and CDR2 YYEKEE (reference sequence). The CDR3 spells CASSLFISGSYEQFF. DNA of the CDR3: TGTGCCAGCAGCTTGTTTATTAGCGGGAGTTATGAGCAGTTCTTC.

This clonotype was found a few times. This chain links TRBV14 with TRBJ2-1; 14 bases map to TRBD2. The J segment lost 8 bases and the V segment lost 4 bases, leaving 10 bases of the junction unmatched. This CDR3 has 17 residues. The germline gives CDR1 SGHDN, CDR2 FVKESK. In nucleotides, the CDR3 is TGTGCCAGCAGCCCCCAGACTAGCGGGAGGGCCTTAGATGAGCAGTTCTTC. Translating it yields CASSPQTSGRALDEQFF.

This sequence joins TRBV7-9 and TRBJ2-7; D might be TRBD1 or TRBD2, each matching 5 bases. CDR3 length: 16 amino acids. Trimming removed 2 bases from V and 0 bases from J, with 14 bases in between. CDR1 and CDR2 (germline): SEHNR, FQNEAQ (reference sequence). CDR3 loop: CASSLRGGADSYEQYF. CDR3 sequence (DNA): TGTGCCAGCAGCTTACGGGGCGGAGCGGACTCCTACGAGCAGTACTTC.

The chain recombines TRBV11-1 with TRBJ2-3; D uncertain. The CDR3 extends over 15 amino acids. Germline CDR1 reads SGHAT; CDR2 reads FQDESV (reference sequence). The V gene lost 2 bases and the J gene lost 2 bases, with 11 bases spanning the gap. CDR3 region: CASSLPSAITDTQYF. The CDR3 nucleotides are TGTGCCAGCAGCTTACCGTCGGCGATCACAGATACGCAGTATTTT.

The sample holds many counts of this clonotype. The J gene is TRBJ2-4, the V gene TRBV24-1; 7 nucleotides line up with TRBD2. Germline V lookup: CDR1 KGHDR, CDR2 SFDVKD. The junction had 14 bases not matched to a gene; V was cut back by 2 bases and J by 2 bases. The length of the CDR3 is 19 residues. The CDR3 loop reads CATSDSWRPTGGTKNIQYF. CDR3 sequence (DNA): TGTGCCACCAGTGATTCTTGGAGGCCCACGGGAGGTACCAAAAACATTCAGTACTTC.

This clonotype came up a few times. The V call is TRBV13, the J call TRBJ1-1; a possible D gene is TRBD1 (6 bases). The CDR3 covers 14 residues. V lost 5 bases and J lost 2, with 12 bases in between. CDR1 is PRHDT and CDR2 is FYEKMQ in the germline V gene (reference sequence). Here the CDR3 DNA reads TGTGCCAGCAGCCTACGGACAGACAACACTGAAGCTTTCTTT. Translation gives CASSLRTDNTEAFF.

In the case of this clonotype: At one end the junction does not follow the germline gene, possibly because of a read error. The gene calls are TRBV20-1 and TRBJ2-1, with 8 positions matching TRBD1. Germline-derived CDR1 and CDR2 are DFQATT and SNEGSKA (reference sequence). The CDR3 is 17 residues long. The CDR3 DNA follows: TGCAGCGCTAGTGAGGGACAGGTCCTCCGGTACTACAATGAGCAGTTCTTC. It encodes CSASEGQVLRYYNEQFF.

This chain uses TRBV29-1 with TRBJ2-1; D not resolved. Per germline, CDR1 SQVTM and CDR2 ANQGSEA. The CDR3 is made up of 19 amino acids. Deletions cut 3 bases from V and 0 bases from J, with 24 bases between. The chain's CDR3 is CSVEGLVYPAPVSYNEQFF. CDR3 DNA sequence: TGCAGCGTTGAGGGCCTAGTTTATCCGGCCCCGGTCTCCTACAATGAGCAGTTCTTC.

This chain uses TRBV2 with TRBJ2-7; D remains ambiguous. Germline V CDR1 and CDR2: SNHLY, FYNNEI. The CDR3 sequence is 13 residues long. V lost 4 bases and J 1 base, leaving 8 bases between the germline ends. CDR3 in DNA: TGTGCCAGCAGTGCCGGCGATTCCTACGAGCAGTACTTC. This translates into CASSAGDSYEQYF. Complete variable domain (other parts from reference TRBV2 and TRBJ2-7): EPEVTQTPSHQVTQMGQEVILRCVPISNHLYFYWYRQILGQKVEFLVSFYNNEISEKSEIFDDQFSVERPDGSNFTLKIRSTKLEDSAMYFCASSAGDSYEQYFGPGTRLTVT.